This T cell receptor (beta chain) was identified during a study of breast tumors, draining lymph nodes, adjacent tissues. Study conclusions and caveats: Luminal-like breast cancer showed significantly greater tumor-nontumor repertoire similarity than basal-like breast cancer did.

A single record per CDR3 protein comes from TCRdb applying MiXCR to the multiplex PCR reads. The table includes 130,000 or so distinct CDR3 sequences, around 20% detected once. Breast cancer patients provided tissue from their axillary draining lymph nodes. In this sample, this clonotype turned up many times. No antigen is known for it. There are 15 residues in the CDR3. Trimming stripped 7 bases from V and 4 bases from J, with 14 bases between. The chain couples TRBV12-3 or TRBV12-4 to TRBJ2-6, with D possibly being TRBD2 (5 bases). The sequence was collected from a female donor with breast cancer. Some clones in this sample may be carry-over from other donors' samples. Sequences were obtained from axillary lymph node tissue. The CDR3 protein is CASKGRGRGANVLTF. CDR3 sequence (DNA): TGTGCCAGCAAAGGACGAGGGCGAGGGGCCAACGTCCTGACTTTC.